One TCR beta chain is described in this entry. The data are from a study of glioma-infiltrating T cells after dendritic cell vaccination. Study details: Dendritic cells derived from monocytes and pulsed with autologous tumor lysate formed the vaccine.

None of the glioblastoma patients had an isocitrate dehydrogenase mutation. Before vaccination, two weeks after the third vaccination, and at progression, PBMC were collected. Germline CDR1 reads GTSNPN; CDR2 reads SVGIG (reference sequence). Trimming pared 8 bases from V and 4 bases from J, leaving 23 bases between. This CDR3 is 15 amino acids long. The primer mix had 60 V beta and 13 J beta primers. Profiling relied on immunoSEQ multiplex PCR, and the TCRdb table lists in-frame clones only, not all of them. The repertoire has about 64,000 clones, roughly 80% of them found once; the top ten carry around 9.6%.

The starting material was blood, obtained before dendritic cell vaccination. The chain is built from TRBV30 and TRBJ1-2; a possible D gene is TRBD1 (6 bases). The sequence was obtained from a human donor with glioblastoma. The CDR3 reads CAKEMGTGRSYGYTF. Written as DNA, the CDR3 is TGTGCCAAGGAGATGGGTACAGGGCGATCCTATGGCTACACCTTC.